The 14 T cell receptor beta chains in this list originate from one sample, sequenced in a study of blood T cell repertoires in COVID-19. Measured with immunoSEQ multiplex PCR; TCRdb has only the in-frame clones, and not every one. The table lists about 180,000 clones, about 85% of them singletons. The sample taken for sequencing was peripheral blood. The receptors stem from a woman aged 80 or older with acute or convalescent COVID-19.

The rearrangement joins TRBV7-3 to TRBJ2-7, with D possibly being TRBD2 (6 bases). This CDR3 has 13 residues. V was pared by 0 bases and J by 6 bases, with 9 bases between. The germline gives CDR1 SGHTA, CDR2 FQGTGA. Written as DNA, the CDR3 is TGTGCCAGCAGCTTAACGGGAGGAGGCGAGCAGTACTTC. Translation gives CASSLTGGGEQYF.

The J gene is TRBJ2-1, the V gene TRBV5-4; D gene unclear. The CDR3 is 13 amino acids. Germline V gene lookup returns CDR1 SGHNT and CDR2 YYREEE (reference sequence). V shed 4 bases and J shed 5 bases, with 10 bases lying between them. CDR3 sequence (DNA): TGTGCCAGCAGCCTTTGGGCCAACAATGAGCAGTTCTTC. Its protein product is CASSLWANNEQFF.

The J gene is TRBJ2-6, the V gene TRBV6-2 or TRBV6-3; TRBD1 agrees at 9 bases. Germline V lookup: CDR1 MNHEY, CDR2 SVGEGT. J was trimmed by 0 bases and V by 0 bases; bases with no gene match: 3. This CDR3 contains 18 residues. The CDR3 here is CASSYSGQGPSGANVLTF. The CDR3 bases are TGTGCCAGCAGTTACTCGGGACAGGGTCCCTCTGGGGCCAACGTCCTGACTTTC.

CDR3 nucleotides: TGTGCCACCCTTCTTTCGGCTAGCGGTACAGATACGCAGTATTTT. This sequence encodes CATLLSASGTDTQYF. This chain connects TRBV13 to TRBJ2-3; 7 nucleotides align to TRBD2. V gave up 10 bases and J gave up 3 bases; unmatched junction bases: 13. This CDR3 contains 15 residues. The germline V gene encodes CDR1 PRHDT and CDR2 FYEKMQ (reference sequence).

In DNA form, the CDR3 reads TGTGCCAGCAGCTCAGCAGGGTCCTGGGTCCTGACTTTC. Its translation: CASSSAGSWVLTF. This rearrangement joins TRBV11-2 to TRBJ2-6, with D perhaps matching TRBD1 (5 bases). The CDR3 has 13 amino acids. With 4 bases removed from V and 13 bases from J, the gap between germline ends came to 14 bases. Germline CDR1 reads SGHAT; CDR2 reads FQNNGV.

V gene TRBV18 combines with J gene TRBJ1-3, with 10 nucleotides matching TRBD1. Germline V gene data show CDR1 as KGHSH and CDR2 as LQKENI. Trimming removed 4 bases from V and 0 bases from J; junction bases left unmatched: 12. The CDR3 totals 19 residues. As DNA, the CDR3 is TGTGCCAGCTCACAATCTCTCGGACAGGGGGGAGACTCTGGAAACACCATATATTTT. Translation gives CASSQSLGQGGDSGNTIYF.

This clone was recorded once. V is TRBV27 and J is TRBJ1-6; maybe TRBD1 (6 bases). V was clipped by 3 bases and J by 9 bases, with 15 bases between them. The CDR3 contains 15 residues. Germline V lookup: CDR1 MNHEY, CDR2 SMNVEV (reference sequence). The CDR3 reads CASSFVQGGGSPLHF. The CDR3 DNA sequence: TGTGCCAGCAGTTTTGTTCAGGGAGGGGGTTCACCCCTCCACTTT.

The chain has TRBV19 and TRBJ1-2; D is ambiguous. Per the germline V gene, CDR1 is LNHDA and CDR2 is SQIVND (reference sequence). This CDR3 is built from 12 residues. V lost 11 bases, J lost 4 bases, and 14 bases lay in between. As DNA, the CDR3 is TGTGCCGCCCAAGGCGGCACCTATGGCTACACCTTC. This translates into CAAQGGTYGYTF.

The chain carries TRBV19 and TRBJ1-2; D is possibly TRBD1 (6 bases). V was clipped by 8 bases and J by 12 bases, with 25 bases between them. Germline CDR1 reads LNHDA; CDR2 reads SQIVND (reference sequence). The CDR3 is made up of 14 amino acids. The CDR3, as DNA: TGTGCCAGTCTCCCCGAGGGGGAACCCAGGGGAAACACCTTC. It translates to CASLPEGEPRGNTF.

This clone turned up a few times. This sequence joins TRBV10-3 and TRBJ1-3; D uncertain. Germline V CDR1 and CDR2: ENHRY, SYGVKD. The CDR3 extends over 15 amino acids. Trimming left V 8 bases short and J 0 bases short, with 14 bases between. CDR3 in amino acids: CAIGGGPISGNTIYF. Written as DNA, the CDR3 is TGTGCCATCGGAGGAGGGCCGATCTCTGGAAACACCATATATTTT.

This clone was detected only once. The chain combines TRBV6-2 or TRBV6-3 with TRBJ2-7, with D tentatively TRBD2 (5 bases). Trimming took 6 bases from V and 3 from J, leaving 15 bases between them. The CDR3 runs to 14 residues. The germline V gene encodes CDR1 MNHEY and CDR2 SVGEGT. CDR3 nucleotide sequence: TGTGCCAGCAGCTCTCACGTAGGGAGCTACGAGCAGTACTTC. Translated: CASSSHVGSYEQYF.

V and J are TRBV5-1 and TRBJ2-5; the match to TRBD2 covers 7 bases. The J segment lost 1 base and the V segment lost 1 base, leaving 4 bases of the junction unmatched. The CDR3 spans 15 residues. CDR1 and CDR2 (germline): SGHRS, YFSETQ. The CDR3 region has the DNA TGCGCCAGCAGCTTGTTTGGCGGGAGCCAAGAGACCCAGTACTTC. This translates into CASSLFGGSQETQYF.

The J gene is TRBJ1-2, the V gene TRBV5-4; 9 bases agree with TRBD1. The junction had 5 bases not matched to a gene; V was cut back by 0 bases and J by 8 bases. The CDR3 extends over 14 amino acids. CDR1 and CDR2 from the germline V gene are SGHNT and YYREEE (reference sequence). The CDR3 is CASSLAGTGYGYTF. CDR3 DNA sequence: TGTGCCAGCAGCTTGGCCGGGACAGGGTACGGCTACACCTTC.

This clone is judged medium-sized. Other DNA sequences in the same sample also yield this CDR3. The chain couples TRBV7-9 to TRBJ2-3, with D perhaps matching TRBD1 (5 bases). This CDR3 has 14 residues. Germline values: CDR1 SEHNR, CDR2 FQNEAQ (reference sequence). Trimming pared 1 base from V and 0 bases from J, leaving 5 bases between. The CDR3 nucleotides are TGTGCCAGCAGCTTAGAGGGGAGCACAGATACGCAGTATTTT. Encoded protein: CASSLEGSTDTQYF.